These 20 T cell receptor beta chains originate from one sample sequenced in a study of cytomegalovirus exposure and HLA in healthy donors. Use of 60 Vbeta and 13 Jbeta primers characterized the PCR. The method was immunoSEQ multiplex PCR; TCRdb's version includes in-frame clones alone and lacks a portion of them. The sample comprises about 150,000 clones, over 65% of which are singletons, and over 3% rests with the top ten. The material sequenced was PBMCs. These receptors all stem from a woman aged 40 to 50 in good health and CMV-seronegative.

In DNA, the CDR3 is TGTGCCAGCTCACCACGACTAGCGGGGGAGTTGGGGGAGACCCAGTACTTC. It codes for CASSPRLAGELGETQYF. The V and J genes are TRBV18 and TRBJ2-5; 12 bases fit TRBD2. Germline V gives CDR1 KGHSH, CDR2 LQKENI. V dropped 1 base and J dropped 5; count of bases not matched to a gene: 8. There are 17 residues in the CDR3.

This chain links TRBV2 with TRBJ1-4; 7 nucleotides agree with TRBD1. V shed 4 bases and J 12 bases; nucleotides not matched to a gene: 11. CDR1 and CDR2 from the germline V gene are SNHLY and FYNNEI. The CDR3 has 14 residues. CDR3 coding DNA: TGTGCCAGCAGTGCACACTCAGGGGGGATGGAACTGTTTTTT. Amino acids: CASSAHSGGMELFF.

The chain couples TRBV18 to TRBJ1-5; D call uncertain. In germline, CDR1 is KGHSH, CDR2 LQKENI. Trimming removed 3 bases from V and 5 bases from J, with 8 bases in between. CDR3 length: 13 residues. CDR3: CASSPTGDQPQHF. Here the CDR3 DNA reads TGTGCCAGCTCACCCACCGGGGATCAGCCCCAGCATTTT.

Only a few counts were recorded for this clone. The rearrangement links TRBV29-1 to TRBJ1-2; 8 nucleotides match TRBD1. The germline V gene has CDR1 SQVTM and CDR2 ANQGSEA. Trimming cost V 7 bases and J 4 bases; bases outside gene matches: 2. The CDR3 has 11 amino acids. The CDR3 protein is CSAGQAYGYTF. CDR3 nucleotide sequence: TGCAGCGCGGGACAGGCCTATGGCTACACCTTC.

Only a few counts were recorded for this clone. Here the CDR3 reads CASSLLAISYNEQFF. The CDR3 DNA reads as TGTGCCAGCTCACTTCTAGCAATCTCCTACAATGAGCAGTTCTTC. V gene TRBV18 combines with J gene TRBJ2-1, with D perhaps matching TRBD2 (5 bases). This CDR3 spans 15 amino acids. V was cut by 4 bases and J by 0 bases, with 10 bases left in between. CDR1 and CDR2 (germline): KGHSH, LQKENI. The full variable domain, in which reference TRBV18 and TRBJ2-1 provide the parts outside the CDR3, is NAGVMQNPRHLVRRRGQEARLRCSPMKGHSHVYWYRQLPEEGLKFMVYLQKENIIDESGMPKERFSAEFPKEGPSILRIQQVVRGDSAAYFCASSLLAISYNEQFFGPGTRLTVL.

This chain connects TRBV6-1 to TRBJ2-3, with D possibly being TRBD1 (6 bases). Germline assignment: CDR1 MNHNS and CDR2 SASEGT. The CDR3 has 13 residues. Trimming shortened V by 8 bases and J by 2 bases, and 11 bases separated the two germline ends. The CDR3 DNA sequence: TGTGCCAGCTTTGGACAGCCCACAGATACGCAGTATTTT. Residues: CASFGQPTDTQYF.

The genes are TRBV6-4 and TRBJ2-2, with D possibly being TRBD2 (5 bases). With 4 bases removed from V and 4 bases from J, the gap between germline ends came to 13 bases. The CDR3 extends over 15 amino acids. Germline CDR1 and CDR2: MRHNA and SNTAGT. The CDR3 bases are TGTGCCAGCAGTGTCCAGCCGGCGGGCACCGGGGAGCTGTTTTTT. As protein: CASSVQPAGTGELFF.

This chain links TRBV30 with TRBJ1-4; D is possibly TRBD1 (5 bases). The CDR3 runs to 14 residues. Germline CDR1 GTSNPN, CDR2 SVGIG (reference sequence). Trimming cost V 5 bases and J 0 bases, with 10 bases left between them. The CDR3 region has the DNA TGTGCCTGGGGGGGGACCGCAACTAATGAAAAACTGTTTTTT. This codes for CAWGGTATNEKLFF.

The chain recombines TRBV10-3 with TRBJ1-1, with D hard to call. From germline, CDR1 is ENHRY and CDR2 SYGVKD. Deletions cut 6 bases from V and 7 bases from J, with 15 bases between. The CDR3 contains 13 residues. The CDR3 loop reads CAIRGEPKGEAFF. CDR3 bases: TGTGCCATCAGAGGAGAACCCAAAGGTGAAGCTTTCTTT.

This chain joins TRBV6-5 and TRBJ2-7, with D tentatively TRBD1 (6 bases). Germline-derived CDR1 and CDR2 are MNHEY and SVGAGI. This CDR3 is 13 amino acids long. Trimming took 8 bases from V and 6 from J, leaving 17 bases between them. The CDR3 nucleotides read TGTGCCAGCGCCTACAGGGCATGGTCCGAGCAGTACTTC. This sequence encodes CASAYRAWSEQYF.

The chain couples TRBV7-9 to TRBJ2-7, with D hard to call. From germline, CDR1 is SEHNR and CDR2 FQNEAQ (reference sequence). V was cut by 1 base and J by 5 bases, with 6 bases left in between. This CDR3 has 12 residues. CDR3 amino acids: CASSLGTDEQYF. The CDR3 DNA reads as TGTGCCAGCAGCTTAGGTACAGACGAGCAGTACTTC.

This rearrangement joins TRBV12-5 to TRBJ2-2; 14 bases are a match to TRBD2. The ends lost 5 bases at V and 4 bases at J; junction bases unmatched: 6. CDR3 length equals 17 residues. Germline V gives CDR1 LGHNT, CDR2 FRNRAP. The CDR3 DNA sequence: TGTGCTAGTGGTCCGGGACTAGCGGGGGACCTCACCGGGGAGCTGTTTTTT. Translating it yields CASGPGLAGDLTGELFF.

This clone has more than one count but fewer than ten. For the CDR3, the DNA is TGTGCCAGCAGCGCCGACAGTTTCACTGAAGCTTTCTTT. Translated: CASSADSFTEAFF. The rearrangement joins TRBV11-3 to TRBJ1-1; TRBD1 might be the D (5 bases). CDR1 and CDR2 (germline): SGHNT, YENEEA. The CDR3 has 13 residues. The V end lost 5 bases, the J end lost 4 bases, and 11 bases lay between the germline ends. The complete variable domain, with remaining parts taken from reference TRBV11-3 and TRBJ1-1, reads EAGVVQSPRYKIIEKKQPVAFWCNPISGHNTLYWYLQNLGQGPELLIRYENEEAVDDSQLPKDRFSAERLKGVDSTLKIQPAELGDSAVYLCASSADSFTEAFFGQGTRLTVV.

The rearrangement joins TRBV5-1 to TRBJ2-1; tentative D call: TRBD2 (5 bases). Germline lookup yields CDR1 SGHRS and CDR2 YFSETQ. The CDR3 extends over 14 amino acids. Trimming took 0 bases from V and 10 from J, leaving 14 bases between them. Here the CDR3 reads CASSLGLARREQFF. CDR3 DNA: TGCGCCAGCAGCTTGGGGCTAGCAAGGAGGGAGCAGTTCTTC.

This rearrangement joins TRBV6-1 to TRBJ1-3; a possible D gene is TRBD1 (5 bases). V was pared by 5 bases and J by 5 bases, with 19 bases between. CDR3 length: 16 amino acids. Germline-derived CDR1 and CDR2 are MNHNS and SASEGT. The CDR3 protein is CASSQGTQGPRNTIYF. For the CDR3, the DNA is TGTGCCAGCAGTCAAGGAACTCAGGGCCCGAGAAACACCATATATTTT.

The V and J genes are TRBV25-1 and TRBJ2-7; the D is unclear. The CDR3 loop spans 12 amino acids. V lost 2 bases and J lost 6, with 8 bases in between. Germline values: CDR1 MGHDK, CDR2 SYGVNS. CDR3 nucleotide sequence: TGTGCCAGCAGTGAAACTACTGGCGAGCAGTACTTC. It yields the protein CASSETTGEQYF.

The J gene is TRBJ2-7, the V gene TRBV7-9, with 12 bases matching TRBD2. This CDR3 is 15 amino acids long. V was clipped by 4 bases and J by 6 bases; unmatched bases: 7. Germline loops: CDR1 SEHNR, CDR2 FQNEAQ (reference sequence). The CDR3 loop is CASSSGLAGLVEQYF. CDR3 nucleotide sequence: TGTGCCAGCAGCTCCGGACTAGCGGGATTAGTCGAGCAGTACTTC.

The V and J genes are TRBV19 and TRBJ1-2; TRBD1 agrees at 9 bases. V dropped 4 bases and J dropped 5; count of bases not matched to a gene: 8. The CDR3 is made up of 15 amino acids. Germline CDR1 LNHDA, CDR2 SQIVND (reference sequence). CDR3 nucleotide sequence: TGTGCCAGTAGTAAGGGGGCGGGACAGGGTTATGGCTACACCTTC. Translation: CASSKGAGQGYGYTF.

The chain links TRBV5-5 to TRBJ1-6; TRBD1 is a possible D gene (6 bases). The CDR3 is 13 residues long. CDR1 and CDR2 (germline): SGHKS, YYEKEE (reference sequence). The V end was cut by 1 base, the J end by 14 bases, with 13 bases between. The CDR3 DNA reads TGTGCCAGCAGCTTGAGTCAAGAGGGGGCCCTCCACTTT. This codes for CASSLSQEGALHF. The complete variable domain, with remaining parts taken from reference TRBV5-5 and TRBJ1-6, reads DAGVTQSPTHLIKTRGQQVTLRCSPISGHKSVSWYQQVLGQGPQFIFQYYEKEERGRGNFPDRFSARQFPNYSSELNVNALLLGDSALYLCASSLSQEGALHFGNGTRLTVT.

The rearrangement uses TRBV2 and TRBJ2-7; D not certain. CDR3 length equals 13 residues. V shed 4 bases and J shed 0 bases, with 7 bases lying between them. Germline V gene sequence: CDR1 SNHLY, CDR2 FYNNEI. The CDR3 nucleotides are TGTGCCAGCAGTGCCGACACCTCCTACGAGCAGTACTTC. Encoded protein: CASSADTSYEQYF.